This T cell receptor beta chain came from a study of T cell repertoires in cytomegalovirus infection (dated by TCRdb to about 2019). Context from the whole study: The peptide stimulations were aimed at well-studied HLA-B-restricted epitopes as well as recently identified HLA-C-restricted CMV epitopes, whose presentation resists viral immunomodulation. Donor HLA type was relevant to the analysis, because carriage of CMV infection together with the matching HLA type was indicated by public TCR beta signatures.

The treatment or condition label of this sample denotes: in vitro stimulation with specific CMV peptide epitopes to enrich CMV-specific T cells. TCRdb records Illumina HiSeq 1500 as the sequencer. TCRdb passed the public sequencing reads through fastp at Q25 and MiXCR, retaining productive beta sequences. Under each unique CDR3 protein, matching rows form one entry showing the most common genes and DNA. The sample yields around 100,000 distinct CDR3 sequences; around 45% were counted once. About 74% of the sample goes to the ten largest clones. Beyond this particular receptor, the publication reports: In both this cohort and an independent roughly 330-donor cohort, the cumulative frequency of public TCR beta family members distinguished carriers of CMV infection plus the relevant HLA type. The ex vivo response was dominated by HLA-C-restricted CMV-specific TCR beta clonotypes, and the single most frequent clonotype in two of eight donors was supplied by these HLA-C-restricted clonotypes.

With regard to this clonotype: It has no known antigen specificity. No quality values exist for individual bases; no much larger clone is one base distant.

There are 13 amino acids in the CDR3, from cysteine to phenylalanine inclusive. Only the CDR3 portion is preserved as DNA: 39 bases, with reading frame beginning at the first base. For CDR1 and CDR2, the germline V gene lists SGHVS and FNYEAQ. The germline V and J ends show losses of 1 base and 5 bases respectively, and no gene match explains 0 bases of the junction. Here the sequenced sample was CD8+ T cells from cultured PBMCs, taken from culture after CMV antigen stimulation. The TCR was taken from a human donor in good health (CMV status not recorded). Some clones in this sample may be carry-over from other donors' samples. The chain links TRBV7-6 with TRBJ2-7, with 9 bases in between that match TRBD1. The encoded CDR3 is CASSLGTGDEQYF. In nucleotides, the sequence is TGTGCCAGCAGCTTAGGGACAGGGGACGAGCAGTACTTC.